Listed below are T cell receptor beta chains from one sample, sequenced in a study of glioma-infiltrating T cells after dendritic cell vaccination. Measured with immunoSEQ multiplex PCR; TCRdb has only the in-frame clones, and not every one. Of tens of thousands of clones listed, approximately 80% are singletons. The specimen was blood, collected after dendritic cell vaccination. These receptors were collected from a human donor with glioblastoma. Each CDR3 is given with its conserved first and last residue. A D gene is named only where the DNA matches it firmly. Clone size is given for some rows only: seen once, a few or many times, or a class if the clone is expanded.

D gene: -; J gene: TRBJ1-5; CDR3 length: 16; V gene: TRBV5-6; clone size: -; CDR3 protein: CASSWGGGITNQPQHF; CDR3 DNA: TGTGCCAGCAGCTGGGGCGGTGGGATTACCAATCAGCCCCAGCATTTT
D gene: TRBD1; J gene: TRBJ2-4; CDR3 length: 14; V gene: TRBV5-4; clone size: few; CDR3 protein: CASSPGTAKNIQYF; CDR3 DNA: TGTGCCAGCAGCCCAGGGACAGCTAAAAACATTCAGTACTTC
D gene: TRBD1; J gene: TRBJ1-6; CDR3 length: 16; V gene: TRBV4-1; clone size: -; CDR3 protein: CASSQWGTGGSSPLHF; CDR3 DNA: TGCGCCAGCAGCCAATGGGGGACAGGGGGCAGTTCACCCCTCCACTTT
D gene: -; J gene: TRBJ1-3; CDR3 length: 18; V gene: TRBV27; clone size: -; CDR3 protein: CASSSFRGQSISGNTIYF; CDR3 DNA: TGTGCCAGCAGTTCTTTCCGAGGCCAGTCTATCTCTGGAAACACCATATATTTT
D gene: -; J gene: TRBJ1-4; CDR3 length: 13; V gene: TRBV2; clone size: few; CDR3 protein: CASTVGLNEKLFF; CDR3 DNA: TGTGCCAGCACGGTGGGCCTTAATGAAAAACTGTTTTTT
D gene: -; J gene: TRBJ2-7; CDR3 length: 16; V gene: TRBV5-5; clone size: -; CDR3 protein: CASSPTAGQVPYEQYF; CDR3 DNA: TGTGCCAGCAGCCCTACTGCTGGACAAGTTCCCTACGAGCAGTACTTC
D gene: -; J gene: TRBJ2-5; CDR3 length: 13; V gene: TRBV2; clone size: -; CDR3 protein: CASSEGQQETQYF; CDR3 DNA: TGTGCCAGCAGTGAAGGGCAGCAAGAGACCCAGTACTTC
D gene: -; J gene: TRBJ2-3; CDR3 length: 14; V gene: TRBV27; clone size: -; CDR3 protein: CASRAGQTGDTQYF; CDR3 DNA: TGTGCCAGCAGAGCAGGACAAACGGGAGATACGCAGTATTTT
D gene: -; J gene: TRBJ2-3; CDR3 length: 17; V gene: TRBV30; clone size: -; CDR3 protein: CAWSVVGGGPPRYTQYF; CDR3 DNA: TGTGCCTGGAGTGTAGTAGGGGGGGGGCCGCCGAGATATACGCAGTATTTT
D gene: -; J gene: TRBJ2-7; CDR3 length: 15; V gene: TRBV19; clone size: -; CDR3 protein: CASSIGGSNSYEQYF; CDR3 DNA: TGTGCCAGTAGTATCGGCGGCAGCAACTCCTACGAGCAGTACTTC
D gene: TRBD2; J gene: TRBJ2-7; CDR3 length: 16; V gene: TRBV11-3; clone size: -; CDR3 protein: CASSPVGFGGGVEQYF; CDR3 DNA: TGTGCCAGCAGCCCAGTTGGTTTCGGGGGAGGGGTCGAGCAGTACTTC
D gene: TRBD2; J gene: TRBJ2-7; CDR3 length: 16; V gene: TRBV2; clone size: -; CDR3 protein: CASTPILAGVPYEQYF; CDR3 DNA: TGTGCCAGCACTCCAATTCTAGCGGGGGTCCCCTACGAGCAGTACTTC
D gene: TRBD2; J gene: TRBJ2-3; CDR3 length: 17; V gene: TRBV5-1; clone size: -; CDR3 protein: CASSFSPSGGAADTQYF; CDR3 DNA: TGCGCCAGCAGCTTTTCCCCTAGCGGGGGGGCCGCAGATACGCAGTATTTT
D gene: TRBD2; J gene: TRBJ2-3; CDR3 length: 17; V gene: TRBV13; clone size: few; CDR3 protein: CASSRGLGSGSADTQYF; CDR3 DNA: TGTGCCAGCAGCCGAGGACTAGGCTCTGGGTCGGCAGATACGCAGTATTTT
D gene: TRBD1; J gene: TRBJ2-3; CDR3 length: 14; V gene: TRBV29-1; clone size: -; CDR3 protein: CSVGTGFSTDTQYF; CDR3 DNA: TGCAGCGTTGGGACAGGGTTTAGCACAGATACGCAGTATTTT
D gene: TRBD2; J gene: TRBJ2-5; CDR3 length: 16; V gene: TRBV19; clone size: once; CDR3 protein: CASSIGASGHQETQYF; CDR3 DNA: TGTGCCAGTAGTATAGGGGCTAGCGGGCACCAAGAGACCCAGTACTTC
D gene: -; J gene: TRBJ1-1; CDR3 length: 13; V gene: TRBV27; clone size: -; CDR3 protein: CASSSTANTEAFF; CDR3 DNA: TGTGCCAGCAGTTCTACAGCTAACACTGAAGCTTTCTTT
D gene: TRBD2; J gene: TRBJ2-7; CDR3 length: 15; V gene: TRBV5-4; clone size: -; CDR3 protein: CASSLGTSGTYEQYF; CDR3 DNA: TGTGCCAGCAGCTTGGGGACTAGCGGGACCTACGAGCAGTACTTC
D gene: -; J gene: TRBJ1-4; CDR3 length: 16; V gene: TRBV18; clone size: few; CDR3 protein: CASSPGTSSTNEKLFF; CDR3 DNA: TGTGCCAGCTCACCAGGGACATCCTCAACTAATGAAAAACTGTTTTTT
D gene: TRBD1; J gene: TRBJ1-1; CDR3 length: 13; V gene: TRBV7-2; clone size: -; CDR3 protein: CASSAGQGPEAFF; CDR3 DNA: TGTGCCAGCAGCGCCGGACAGGGGCCTGAAGCTTTCTTT